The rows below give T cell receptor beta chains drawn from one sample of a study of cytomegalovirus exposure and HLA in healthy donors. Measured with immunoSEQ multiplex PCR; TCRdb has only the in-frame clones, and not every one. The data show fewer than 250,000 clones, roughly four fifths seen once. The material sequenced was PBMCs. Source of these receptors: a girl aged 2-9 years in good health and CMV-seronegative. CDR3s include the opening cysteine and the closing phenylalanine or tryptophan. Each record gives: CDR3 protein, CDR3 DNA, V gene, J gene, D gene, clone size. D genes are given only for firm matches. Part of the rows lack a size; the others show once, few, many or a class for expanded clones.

CASSFHGPGVNEKLFF	TGTGCCAGCAGCTTCCACGGCCCGGGAGTTAATGAAAAACTGTTTTTT	TRBV7-6	TRBJ1-4	-	few
CASSLDRPATNEKLFF	TGCGCCAGCAGCCTGGACAGGCCAGCAACTAATGAAAAACTGTTTTTT	TRBV5-1	TRBJ1-4	TRBD1	few
CASSPRGHSYNEQFF	TGTGCCAGCAGCCCGAGGGGGCACTCCTACAATGAGCAGTTCTTC	TRBV7-2	TRBJ2-1	TRBD1	-
CASSEAGALDGETQYF	TGTGCCAGCAGTGAAGCAGGAGCCCTAGATGGAGAGACCCAGTACTTC	TRBV6-1	TRBJ2-5	-	-
CASSPGASGTGELFF	TGCGCCAGCAGCCCCGGAGCAAGCGGAACCGGGGAGCTGTTTTTT	TRBV4-1	TRBJ2-2	-	-
CASSVVGTGVGEQFF	TGTGCCAGCAGCGTAGTAGGAACAGGGGTAGGTGAGCAGTTCTTC	TRBV9	TRBJ2-1	TRBD1	-
CAWSVGGSSYNEQFF	TGTGCCTGGAGTGTAGGCGGGAGCTCCTACAATGAGCAGTTCTTC	TRBV30	TRBJ2-1	TRBD2	-
CASSARGSLTDTQYF	TGTGCCAGCTCAGCCAGGGGGAGCCTAACAGATACGCAGTATTTT	TRBV18	TRBJ2-3	TRBD1	few
CASSLGGGENQPQHF	TGCGCCAGCAGCTTGGGGGGGGGCGAAAATCAGCCCCAGCATTTT	TRBV5-1	TRBJ1-5	-	-
CASSLELGDGELFF	TGTGCCAGCAGCTTAGAGCTAGGGGACGGGGAGCTGTTTTTT	TRBV7-6	TRBJ2-2	-	-
CASSVEGRGDTDTQYF	TGTGCCAGCAGCGTAGAGGGGCGGGGGGATACAGATACGCAGTATTTT	TRBV9	TRBJ2-3	TRBD2	-
CASSPTGRNRQPQHF	TGTGCCAGTAGCCCGACAGGGAGGAATCGTCAGCCCCAGCATTTT	TRBV19	TRBJ1-5	TRBD1	-
CASSQGRGTFDEQFF	TGCGCCAGCAGCCAAGGGCGCGGGACTTTCGATGAGCAGTTCTTC	TRBV4-1	TRBJ2-1	-	-
CASSLRWWRANTGELFF	TGTGCCAGCAGCTTACGGTGGTGGAGGGCGAACACCGGGGAGCTGTTTTTT	TRBV7-2	TRBJ2-2	-	-
CASSQLTGQGKEQYF	TGTGCCAGCAGCCAACTTACGGGACAGGGGAAAGAGCAGTACTTC	TRBV7-9	TRBJ2-7	TRBD1	-
CASSVVLGELFF	TGTGCCAGCAGCGTAGTACTTGGGGAGCTGTTTTTT	TRBV9	TRBJ2-2	-	-
CASSPNRDSPLHF	TGTGCCAGCTCACCAAACCGGGATTCACCCCTCCACTTT	TRBV18	TRBJ1-6	-	once
CASSGREARDYGYTF	TGTGCCAGTAGTGGCAGGGAGGCCCGGGACTATGGCTACACCTTC	TRBV19	TRBJ1-2	-	once
CASSPDSDRGYTF	TGTGCCAGCTCACCGGACTCCGACCGTGGCTACACCTTC	TRBV18	TRBJ1-2	-	few
CASSQTTTGQFRSYNEQFF	TGTGCCAGCAGCCAAACCACCACGGGACAGTTCCGCTCCTACAATGAGCAGTTCTTC	TRBV7-9	TRBJ2-1	TRBD1	-
CASSADGGFHEQYF	TGTGCCAGCAGCGCCGACGGGGGGTTCCACGAGCAGTACTTC	TRBV9	TRBJ2-7	TRBD2	-
CASTSLAGDTGELFF	TGTGCCAGCACCAGCCTAGCGGGAGACACCGGGGAGCTGTTTTTT	TRBV6-6	TRBJ2-2	TRBD2	-
CASTHRDRPGEQYF	TGTGCCAGCACTCACAGGGACCGCCCCGGGGAGCAGTACTTC	TRBV2	TRBJ2-7	-	-
CASSLLGAGEAFF	TGCGCCAGCAGCCTATTGGGGGCAGGGGAAGCTTTCTTT	TRBV4-1	TRBJ1-1	-	few
CASSEADGNQPQHF	TGTGCCAGCAGTGAGGCTGATGGCAATCAGCCCCAGCATTTT	TRBV6-1	TRBJ1-5	-	-
CASSLVARGRSTGELFF	TGCGCCAGCAGCTTGGTAGCTCGAGGGCGTTCCACCGGGGAGCTGTTTTTT	TRBV5-1	TRBJ2-2	-	once
CASSERRLRETQYF	TGTGCCAGCAGTGAAAGGAGACTCCGAGAGACCCAGTACTTC	TRBV6-1	TRBJ2-5	-	-
CAISESQGANTIYF	TGTGCCATCAGTGAGTCACAGGGCGCAAACACCATATATTTT	TRBV10-3	TRBJ1-3	-	-
CASSEETITEAFF	TGTGCCAGCAGTGAAGAGACAATCACTGAAGCTTTCTTT	TRBV2	TRBJ1-1	-	-
CASSSRPGTRIDTQYF	TGTGCCAGCAGCTCCCGGCCCGGGACTAGGATAGATACGCAGTATTTT	TRBV5-6	TRBJ2-3	TRBD2	-
CSGGNEKLFF	TGCAGCGGCGGGAATGAAAAACTGTTTTTT	TRBV29-1	TRBJ1-4	-	-
CASSVLGGSTEAFF	TGTGCCAGCAGTGTTCTGGGGGGTAGCACTGAAGCTTTCTTT	TRBV6-1	TRBJ1-1	-	-
CASSFAAGETQYF	TGTGCCAGCAGCTTTGCAGCAGGCGAGACCCAGTACTTC	TRBV5-6	TRBJ2-5	-	-
CAISDPRAEKLFF	TGTGCCATCAGTGACCCCAGGGCTGAAAAACTGTTTTTT	TRBV10-3	TRBJ1-4	-	once
CASSRMGQGVEQYF	TGTGCCAGCAGTCGAATGGGACAGGGGGTCGAGCAGTACTTC	TRBV14	TRBJ2-7	TRBD1	-
CASSYTSGFYSYEQYF	TGTGCCAGCAGTTACACTTCCGGGTTTTATTCCTACGAGCAGTACTTC	TRBV6-5	TRBJ2-7	-	-
CASSVQRTGELFF	TGTGCCAGCAGCGTGCAGCGTACCGGGGAGCTGTTTTTT	TRBV7-2	TRBJ2-2	-	-
CADATSGFQETQYF	TGTGCCGATGCGACTAGCGGGTTTCAAGAGACCCAGTACTTC	TRBV2	TRBJ2-5	TRBD2	once
CASMIRDRGSVEAFF	TGTGCCAGCATGATCCGGGACAGGGGCAGCGTTGAAGCTTTCTTT	TRBV6-5	TRBJ1-1	TRBD1	few